The clone carrying this T cell receptor (beta chain) was counted only a few times. Its antigen remains unidentified. From the 5' RACE reads, TCRdb called clonotypes with MiXCR, one entry per CDR3 protein. The table shows about 160,000 distinct CDR3 sequences, with roughly 44% occurring only once. The sample is drawn from a study of CD8 T cells in ankylosing spondylitis. The study's findings and limits: Matched ankylosing spondylitis synovial fluid reportedly showed significant enrichment of disease-linked clones.

V lost 5 bases and J lost 5; bases outside the gene matches: 7. The CDR3 length is 14 residues. The germline V gene has CDR1 SGHNT and CDR2 YENEEA. This TCR came from a male donor with ankylosing spondylitis. Material for sequencing was synovial fluid, either unsorted or a sorted T cell fraction (not recorded which). The rearrangement joins TRBV11-3 to TRBJ2-7; 9 bases align to TRBD1. Written as DNA, the CDR3 is TGTGCCAGCAGCCAACAGGGGGCGGTTCACGAGCAGTACTTC. Protein sequence: CASSQQGAVHEQYF.